Detailed here is one TCR beta chain. TCRdb keeps only in-frame clones here, not all; method: immunoSEQ multiplex PCR. The sample lists fewer than 200,000 clones; 85% to 95% were seen once. The sample comes from a study of control samples from healthy donors and cancer patients. This CDR3 has 14 amino acids. Trimming took 6 bases from V and 7 from J; bases not matched to a gene: 7. Germline CDR1 is MRHNA and CDR2 is SNTAGT. The receptor's source is a man younger than 35 in good health. The sequencing sample was made of blood. This chain links TRBV6-4 with TRBJ1-5; TRBD1 agrees at 9 bases. The chain's CDR3 is CASRIRTGVQPQHF. CDR3 in DNA: TGTGCCAGCAGGATTCGGACAGGGGTCCAGCCCCAGCATTTT.